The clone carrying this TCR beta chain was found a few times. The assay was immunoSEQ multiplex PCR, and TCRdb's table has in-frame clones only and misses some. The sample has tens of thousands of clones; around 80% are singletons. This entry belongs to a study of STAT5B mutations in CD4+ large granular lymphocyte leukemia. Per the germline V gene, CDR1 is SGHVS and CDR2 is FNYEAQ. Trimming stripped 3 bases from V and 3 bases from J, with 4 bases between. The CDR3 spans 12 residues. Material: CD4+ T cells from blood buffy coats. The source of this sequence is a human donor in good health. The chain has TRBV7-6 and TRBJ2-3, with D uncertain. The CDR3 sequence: CASSLATDTQYF. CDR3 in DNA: TGTGCCAGCAGCTTGGCTACAGATACGCAGTATTTT.